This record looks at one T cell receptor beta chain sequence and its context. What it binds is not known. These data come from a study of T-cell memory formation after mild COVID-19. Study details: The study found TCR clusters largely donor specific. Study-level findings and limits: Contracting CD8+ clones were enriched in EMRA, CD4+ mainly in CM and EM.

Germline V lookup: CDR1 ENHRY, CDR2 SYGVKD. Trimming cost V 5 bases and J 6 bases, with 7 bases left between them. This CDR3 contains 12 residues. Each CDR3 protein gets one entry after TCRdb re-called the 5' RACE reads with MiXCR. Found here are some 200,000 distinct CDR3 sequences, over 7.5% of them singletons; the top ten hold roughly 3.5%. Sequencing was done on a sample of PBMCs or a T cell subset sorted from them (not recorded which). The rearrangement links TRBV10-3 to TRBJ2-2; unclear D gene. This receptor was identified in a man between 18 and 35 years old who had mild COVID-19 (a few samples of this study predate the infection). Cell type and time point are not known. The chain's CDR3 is CAISLQSGELFF. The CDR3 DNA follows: TGTGCCATCAGTCTCCAATCCGGGGAGCTGTTTTTT.